Below, 21 T cell receptor beta chains from the same sample are listed, as sequenced in a study of somatic mutations in cytotoxic T cells in rheumatoid arthritis. Profiling relied on immunoSEQ multiplex PCR, and the TCRdb table lists in-frame clones only, not all of them. The sample shows 15,000 to 20,000 clones, around 80% of them seen only once. Sequencing input: CD8+ T cells sorted from blood. The receptors were gathered from an adult with rheumatoid arthritis.

CDR3 DNA sequence: TGTGCCAGCAGCCCCGGGACAGGGGGGACGTTCTTC. Residues: CASSPGTGGTFF. This chain joins TRBV7-9 and TRBJ2-1; TRBD1 aligns across 11 bases. The CDR3 runs 12 residues. The V gene end was trimmed by 5 bases and the J gene end by 15 bases; junction bases not matched to a gene: 6. Germline lookup yields CDR1 SEHNR and CDR2 FQNEAQ (reference sequence). Drawing the rest from reference TRBV7-9 and TRBJ2-1, the complete variable domain is DTGVSQNPRHKITKRGQNVTFRCDPISEHNRLYWYRQTLGQGPEFLTYFQNEAQLEKSRLLSDRFSAERPKGSFSTLEIQRTEQGDSAMYLCASSPGTGGTFFGPGTRLTVL.

The J gene is TRBJ2-5, the V gene TRBV4-1, with no clear D. Trimming pared 0 bases from V and 4 bases from J, leaving 3 bases between. There are 12 residues in the CDR3. Germline CDR1 MGHRA, CDR2 YSYEKL. The CDR3 loop is CASSQDLETQYF. DNA of the CDR3: TGCGCCAGCAGCCAAGATTTAGAGACCCAGTACTTC.

The V call is TRBV13, the J call TRBJ1-1; the D is unclear. The CDR3 spans 14 residues. From germline, CDR1 is PRHDT and CDR2 FYEKMQ (reference sequence). Trimming shortened V by 3 bases and J by 0 bases, and 8 bases separated the two germline ends. The CDR3 is CASSFRRLNTEAFF. The CDR3 nucleotides read TGTGCCAGCAGCTTCAGACGGCTGAACACTGAAGCTTTCTTT.

This chain joins TRBV27 and TRBJ1-5, with 9 bases matching TRBD1. V shed 8 bases, J shed 4 bases, and the junction held 21 bases outside the gene matches. The CDR3 runs to 19 residues. CDR1 MNHEY and CDR2 SMNVEV come from the germline V gene (reference sequence). CDR3 loop: CASAFLAGTGQKSNQPQHF. The DNA of the CDR3 is TGTGCCAGCGCCTTCCTTGCCGGGACAGGGCAGAAATCAAATCAGCCCCAGCATTTT.

The rearrangement uses TRBV16 and TRBJ1-5, with D possibly being TRBD1 (5 bases). Trimming pared 1 base from V and 4 bases from J, leaving 11 bases between. This CDR3 has 15 amino acids. Germline CDR1 reads KGHSY; CDR2 reads FQNENV. The CDR3 coding sequence is TGTGCCAGCAGCCAATTAAGGACACCGAATCAGCCCCAGCATTTT. Translating it yields CASSQLRTPNQPQHF.

This chain links TRBV4-2 with TRBJ1-6; 11 bases map to TRBD1. The CDR3 extends over 16 amino acids. Germline lookup yields CDR1 LGHNA and CDR2 YNFKEQ. Trimming removed 7 bases from V and 7 bases from J; junction bases left unmatched: 9. This chain's CDR3 is CASTTGQGVINSPLHF. Here the CDR3 DNA reads TGTGCCAGCACCACGGGACAGGGGGTTATCAATTCACCCCTCCACTTT.

The CDR3 sequence is CASSRTPGGTGELFF. In DNA form, the CDR3 reads TGTGCCAGCAGCCGCACTCCTGGCGGCACCGGGGAGCTGTTTTTT. This chain uses TRBV13 with TRBJ2-2; no definite D call. V shed 5 bases and J shed 4 bases, with 14 bases lying between them. Germline V CDR1 and CDR2: PRHDT, FYEKMQ (reference sequence). This CDR3 spans 15 amino acids.

The genes are TRBV28 and TRBJ1-4; D ambiguous. Trimming removed 3 bases at V and 2 bases at J, with 7 bases between. The CDR3 contains 14 residues. Germline CDR1 MDHEN, CDR2 SYDVKM. This CDR3 is CASSFPATNEKLFF. The CDR3 region has the DNA TGTGCCAGCAGTTTCCCCGCCACTAATGAAAAACTGTTTTTT.

The rearrangement joins TRBV30 to TRBJ2-1; D is unclear. Trimming removed 5 bases at V and 6 bases at J, with 14 bases between. Germline V gene sequence: CDR1 GTSNPN, CDR2 SVGIG (reference sequence). The CDR3 has 13 residues. CDR3 bases: TGTGCCTGGGGATACTACGCTGGCAATGAGCAGTTCTTC. Translated: CAWGYYAGNEQFF.

The chain combines TRBV6-1 with TRBJ2-1; D ambiguous. Germline V gives CDR1 MNHNS, CDR2 SASEGT. There are 11 residues in the CDR3. Trimming pared 2 bases from V and 9 bases from J, leaving 5 bases between. The CDR3 DNA follows: TGTGCCAGCAGTGAATTTATTGAGCAGTTCTTC. It encodes CASSEFIEQFF.

The CDR3: CASSPRGSGANVLTF. The DNA for the CDR3 is TGTGCCAGCAGCCCCAGAGGCTCTGGGGCCAACGTCCTGACTTTC. The rearrangement uses TRBV13 and TRBJ2-6; D gene ambiguous. The germline V and J ends were trimmed by 5 bases and 0 bases, with 8 bases remaining between them. The CDR3 is 15 residues long. Per germline, CDR1 PRHDT and CDR2 FYEKMQ (reference sequence).

There are a few counts of this clone. The V call is TRBV7-9, the J call TRBJ2-1, with D uncertain. V shed 1 base and J shed 15 bases, with 13 bases lying between them. CDR3 length: 12 amino acids. In germline, CDR1 is SEHNR, CDR2 FQNEAQ (reference sequence). The CDR3 sequence is CASSLGTEGWFF. CDR3 nucleotides: TGTGCCAGCAGCTTAGGTACGGAAGGGTGGTTCTTC.

V and J are TRBV27 and TRBJ2-5, with TRBD1 identical over 8 bases. The germline V gene has CDR1 MNHEY and CDR2 SMNVEV (reference sequence). The CDR3 consists of 14 residues. With 6 bases clipped from V and 5 bases from J, the junction kept 8 bases outside the gene matches. The CDR3 DNA follows: TGTGCCAGCAGAGGAACAGGGGGTTCTGAGACCCAGTACTTC. Its protein product is CASRGTGGSETQYF.

This chain connects TRBV5-6 to TRBJ2-5, with D unresolved. The J call may be wrong; the DNA end is better matched by TRBJ2-7. From germline, CDR1 is SGHDT and CDR2 YYEEEE. The CDR3 is 11 amino acids. CDR3 sequence reads: CASSTHYEQYF. CDR3 DNA: TGTGCCAGCAGCACCCACTACGAGCAGTACTTC.

In its sample, this clone is medium-sized (0.01 to 0.1%). This rearrangement joins TRBV4-1 to TRBJ2-1, with 11 bases identical to TRBD2. The CDR3 consists of 15 residues. CDR1 MGHRA and CDR2 YSYEKL come from the germline V gene. The junction had 7 bases not matched to a gene; V was cut back by 5 bases and J by 7 bases. Written as DNA, the CDR3 is TGCGCCAGCAGCTTCACTAGCGGGAGCATGAATGAGCAGTTCTTC. It yields the protein CASSFTSGSMNEQFF.

This chain joins TRBV12-5 and TRBJ2-7; 9 bases map to TRBD2. This CDR3 has 15 residues. The V and J ends lost 5 bases and 3 bases, in that order; junction bases with no gene match: 8. CDR1 and CDR2 (germline): LGHNT, FRNRAP. This CDR3 is CASGNKTSGHYEQYF. In DNA, the CDR3 is TGTGCTAGTGGTAACAAGACTAGCGGACACTACGAGCAGTACTTC.

This clone is termed medium-sized. This chain uses TRBV27 with TRBJ2-3; a weak D match, TRBD2 (6 bases). The CDR3 is 14 residues long. With 8 bases removed from V and 3 bases from J, the gap between germline ends came to 15 bases. CDR1 and CDR2 (germline): MNHEY, SMNVEV (reference sequence). The CDR3 DNA sequence: TGTGCCAGCCGGGGGACTCCCAGGACAGATACGCAGTATTTT. It encodes CASRGTPRTDTQYF.

The chain couples TRBV5-6 to TRBJ1-6; 7 nucleotides align to TRBD1. Germline lookup yields CDR1 SGHDT and CDR2 YYEEEE. After removal of 3 bases from V and 7 bases from J, the junction contained 4 bases not matched to a gene. The CDR3 contains 14 residues. The CDR3 loop is CASSSGGGNSPLHF. In DNA, the CDR3 is TGTGCCAGCAGCTCAGGGGGGGGGAATTCACCCCTCCACTTT.

The chain joins TRBV6-6 to TRBJ1-2, with D possibly being TRBD1 (5 bases). The CDR3 covers 13 residues. Per the germline V gene, CDR1 is MNHNY and CDR2 is SVGAGI (reference sequence). V was trimmed by 11 bases and J by 2 bases, leaving 15 bases between them. The CDR3 sequence is CASSRQGNYGYTF. As DNA, the CDR3 is TGTGCCTCCTCTCGTCAGGGCAACTATGGCTACACCTTC.

This clone was counted a few times. The chain has TRBV19 and TRBJ1-2; D call uncertain. V gave up 1 base and J gave up 3 bases, with 6 bases separating them. Germline assignment: CDR1 LNHDA and CDR2 SQIVND (reference sequence). This CDR3 comprises 13 residues. CDR3 nucleotide sequence: TGTGCCAGTAGTATAGGGGTGGACTATGGCTACACCTTC. Its protein is CASSIGVDYGYTF.

This rearrangement joins TRBV21-1 to TRBJ2-5; no DNA check was done on the table's D call, TRBD2. TRBV21-1 is recorded as a pseudogene. This CDR3 is 15 amino acids long. CDR3 sequence: CASSTTSGRGETQYF. For the CDR3, the DNA is TGTGCCAGCAGCACCACTAGCGGGAGAGGGGAGACCCAGTACTTC.